Listed below are T cell receptor beta chains from one sample, sequenced in a study of CD8 T cells in ankylosing spondylitis. TCRdb redid the calling of the 5' RACE reads with MiXCR, one entry per CDR3 protein. The data show a few hundred thousand distinct CDR3 sequences, around 21% seen once. Input material: blood, either unsorted or a sorted T cell fraction (not recorded which). The receptors come from a female donor with ankylosing spondylitis or in good health (not recorded which). Each CDR3 is given with its conserved first and last residue.

v_gene	j_gene	CDR3aa
TRBV7-2	TRBJ2-1	CASSLDRANYNEQFF
TRBV7-2	TRBJ2-1	CASSRDRGTYNEQFF
TRBV7-2	TRBJ2-7	CASSKMGQGAYEQYF
TRBV4-2	TRBJ2-1	CASSRAGSSYNEQFF
TRBV5-1	TRBJ2-3	CASSFGLAVYTQYF
TRBV20-1	TRBJ2-3	CSAHFRGTDTQYF
TRBV6-2/TRBV6-3	TRBJ1-5	CASSYERGSNQPQHF
TRBV6-2/TRBV6-3	TRBJ2-1	CASREAGLQFF
TRBV7-2	TRBJ2-5	CASGRVWETQYF
TRBV18	TRBJ1-2	CASSSGQGAPPPYGYTF
TRBV12-3/TRBV12-4	TRBJ1-4	CASSSGFNEKLFF
TRBV7-2	TRBJ2-5	CASSLLAGVRETQYF
TRBV4-3	TRBJ2-7	CASSQGGRGIYEQYF
TRBV7-2	TRBJ2-7	CASSEGVAEAYEQYF
TRBV6-2/TRBV6-3	TRBJ2-7	CASSRLAGGNYEQYF
TRBV12-3/TRBV12-4	TRBJ2-5	CASSRGGGETQYF
TRBV18	TRBJ2-7	CASSPGAGASSYEQYF
TRBV5-1	TRBJ1-1	CASSLVQGLGTEAFF
TRBV12-3/TRBV12-4	TRBJ2-1	CASSFGGAGVSNEQFF
TRBV4-2	TRBJ2-2	CASSHSEDWNTGELFF
TRBV12-3/TRBV12-4	TRBJ1-1	CASSFQGITEAFF
TRBV7-2	TRBJ2-7	CASSSTPGGASYEQYF
TRBV6-5	TRBJ1-5	CASSYGSVGNQPQHF
TRBV21-1	TRBJ2-7	CASSNRQTGFYEQYF
TRBV12-3/TRBV12-4	TRBJ1-1	CASSRQRNTEAFF
TRBV6-1	TRBJ1-1	CASIDYPLAFF
TRBV19	TRBJ2-5	CASTPRLAGVGETQYF
TRBV7-8	TRBJ1-5	CASSFPGGGQPQHF
TRBV7-3	TRBJ2-3	CASSLIPGGGTDTQYF
TRBV7-8	TRBJ2-3	CASSLDSWGGAADTQYF
TRBV4-3	TRBJ2-5	CASSQGSSLQETQYF
TRBV6-1	TRBJ2-3	CATASDRGTDTQYF
TRBV28	TRBJ2-7	CASSGRTALNGEQYF
TRBV30	TRBJ1-1	CAWSVKGARGAFF